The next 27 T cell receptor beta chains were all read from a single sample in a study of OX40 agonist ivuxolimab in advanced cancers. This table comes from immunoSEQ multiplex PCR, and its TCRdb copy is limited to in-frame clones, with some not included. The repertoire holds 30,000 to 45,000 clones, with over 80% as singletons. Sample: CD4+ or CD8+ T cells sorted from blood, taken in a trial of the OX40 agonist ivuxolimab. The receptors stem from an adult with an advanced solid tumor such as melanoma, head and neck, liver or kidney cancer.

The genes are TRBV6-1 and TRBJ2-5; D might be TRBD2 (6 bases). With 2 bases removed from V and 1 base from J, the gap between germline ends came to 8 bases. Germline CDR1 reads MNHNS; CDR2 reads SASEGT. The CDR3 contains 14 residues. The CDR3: CASSEMGGQETQYF. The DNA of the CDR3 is TGTGCCAGCAGTGAAATGGGGGGCCAAGAGACCCAGTACTTC.

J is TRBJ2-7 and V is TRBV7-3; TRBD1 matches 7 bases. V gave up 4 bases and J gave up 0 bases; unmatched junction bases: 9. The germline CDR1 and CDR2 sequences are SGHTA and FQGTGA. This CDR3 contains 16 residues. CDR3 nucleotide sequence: TGTGCCAGCAGCTCGAACGGACAGGCCCGCTCCTACGAGCAGTACTTC. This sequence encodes CASSSNGQARSYEQYF.

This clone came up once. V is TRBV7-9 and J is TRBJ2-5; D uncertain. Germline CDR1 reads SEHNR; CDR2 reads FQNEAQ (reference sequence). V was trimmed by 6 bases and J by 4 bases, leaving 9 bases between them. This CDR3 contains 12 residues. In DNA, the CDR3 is TGTGCCAGCAGTTCCCGTCTAGAGACCCAGTACTTC. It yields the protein CASSSRLETQYF.

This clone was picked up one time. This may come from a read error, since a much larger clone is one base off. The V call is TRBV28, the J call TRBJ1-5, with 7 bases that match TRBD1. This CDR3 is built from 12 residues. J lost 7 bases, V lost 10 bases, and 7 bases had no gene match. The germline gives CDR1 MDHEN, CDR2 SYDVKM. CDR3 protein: CATGGVKQPQHF. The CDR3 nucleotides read TGTGCCACAGGGGGGGTTAAACAGCCCCAGCATTTT.

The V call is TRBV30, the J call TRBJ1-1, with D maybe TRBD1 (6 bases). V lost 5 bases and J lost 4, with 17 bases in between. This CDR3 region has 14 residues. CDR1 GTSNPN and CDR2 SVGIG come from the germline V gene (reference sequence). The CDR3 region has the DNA TGTGCCTGGGAAAACACAGGGTCGGGCACTGAAGCTTTCTTT. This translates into CAWENTGSGTEAFF.

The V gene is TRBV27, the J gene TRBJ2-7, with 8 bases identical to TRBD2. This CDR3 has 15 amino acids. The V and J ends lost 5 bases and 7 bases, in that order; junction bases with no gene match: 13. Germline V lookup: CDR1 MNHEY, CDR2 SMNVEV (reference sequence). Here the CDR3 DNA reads TGTGCCAGCAGTCCTCGGGTAGCGGGAAAGCAGGAGCAGTACTTC. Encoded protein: CASSPRVAGKQEQYF.

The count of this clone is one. CDR3 region: CASSLLQGNEQFF. CDR3 in DNA: TGTGCCAGCAGCCTACTACAGGGTAATGAGCAGTTCTTC. This rearrangement joins TRBV7-2 to TRBJ2-1, with D maybe TRBD1 (6 bases). Germline lookup yields CDR1 SGHTA and CDR2 FQGNSA. Trimming removed 5 bases from V and 7 bases from J, with 12 bases in between. The CDR3 is 13 amino acids.

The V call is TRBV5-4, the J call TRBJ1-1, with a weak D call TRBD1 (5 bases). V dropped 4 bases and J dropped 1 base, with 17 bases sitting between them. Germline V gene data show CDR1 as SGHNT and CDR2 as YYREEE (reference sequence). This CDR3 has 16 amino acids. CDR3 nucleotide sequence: TGTGCCAGCAGCGTATTTCAGGGCGCGGAGAACACTGAAGCTTTCTTT. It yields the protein CASSVFQGAENTEAFF.

This chain's CDR3 is CASSLAVGGQTIYF. CDR3 DNA sequence: TGTGCCAGCAGCTTGGCCGTTGGGGGGCAGACCATATATTTT. V and J are TRBV5-4 and TRBJ1-3, with a weak D call TRBD1 (6 bases). This CDR3 is built from 14 residues. V was shortened by 0 bases and J by 10 bases, with 14 bases between the two germline ends. Germline CDR1 reads SGHNT; CDR2 reads YYREEE (reference sequence).

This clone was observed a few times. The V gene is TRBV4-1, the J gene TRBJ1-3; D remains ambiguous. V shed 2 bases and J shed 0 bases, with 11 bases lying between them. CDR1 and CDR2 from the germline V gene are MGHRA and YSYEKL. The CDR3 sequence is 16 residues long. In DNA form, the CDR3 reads TGCGCCAGCAGCCAACCAGGACGGAACTCTGGAAACACCATATATTTT. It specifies CASSQPGRNSGNTIYF.

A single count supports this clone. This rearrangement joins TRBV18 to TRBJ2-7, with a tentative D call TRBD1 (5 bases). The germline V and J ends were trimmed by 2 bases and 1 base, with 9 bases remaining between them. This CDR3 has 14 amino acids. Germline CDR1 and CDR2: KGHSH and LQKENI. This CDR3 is CASSPIAGSYEQYF. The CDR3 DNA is TGTGCCAGCTCACCAATCGCAGGGTCCTACGAGCAGTACTTC.

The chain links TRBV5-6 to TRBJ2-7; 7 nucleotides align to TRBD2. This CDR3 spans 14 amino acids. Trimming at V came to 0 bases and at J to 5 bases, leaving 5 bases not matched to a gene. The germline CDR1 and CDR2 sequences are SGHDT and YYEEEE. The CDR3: CASSLGLRGDEQYF. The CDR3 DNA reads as TGTGCCAGCAGCTTGGGACTACGGGGGGACGAGCAGTACTTC.

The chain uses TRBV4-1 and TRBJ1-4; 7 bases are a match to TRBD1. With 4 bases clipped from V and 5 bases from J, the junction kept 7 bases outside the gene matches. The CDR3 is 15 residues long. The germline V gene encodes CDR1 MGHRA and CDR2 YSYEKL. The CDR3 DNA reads TGCGCCAGCAGCCGGGCCGGGACAGAAAATGAAAAACTGTTTTTT. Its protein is CASSRAGTENEKLFF.

The DNA of the CDR3 is TGTGCCAGCAGCTTGTATATGGGACAGGGGGTGTTTGGCTATGGCTACACCTTC. It translates to CASSLYMGQGVFGYGYTF. This sequence joins TRBV5-5 and TRBJ1-2, with TRBD1 matching over 11 bases. The CDR3 consists of 18 residues. V dropped 1 base and J dropped 4; count of bases not matched to a gene: 12. Germline loops: CDR1 SGHKS, CDR2 YYEKEE (reference sequence).

The CDR3 region is CASSWGQGNTEAFF. The CDR3 DNA is TGCGCCAGCAGCTGGGGACAGGGGAACACTGAAGCTTTCTTT. The chain carries TRBV5-1 and TRBJ1-1; 9 nucleotides align to TRBD1. The V gene end was trimmed by 3 bases and the J gene end by 1 base; junction bases not matched to a gene: 1. Germline CDR1 SGHRS, CDR2 YFSETQ. The CDR3 totals 14 residues.

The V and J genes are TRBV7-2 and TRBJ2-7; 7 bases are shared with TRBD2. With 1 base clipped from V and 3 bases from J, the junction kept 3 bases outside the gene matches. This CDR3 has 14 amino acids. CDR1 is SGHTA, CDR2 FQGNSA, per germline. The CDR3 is CASSLEAGNYEQYF. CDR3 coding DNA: TGTGCCAGCAGCTTAGAAGCGGGAAACTACGAGCAGTACTTC.

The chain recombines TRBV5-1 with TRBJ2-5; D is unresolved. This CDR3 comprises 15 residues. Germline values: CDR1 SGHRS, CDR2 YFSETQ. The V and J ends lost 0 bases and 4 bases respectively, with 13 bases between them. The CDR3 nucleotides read TGCGCCAGCAGCTTGGCCATCGGCAGCTCAGAGACCCAGTACTTC. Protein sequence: CASSLAIGSSETQYF.

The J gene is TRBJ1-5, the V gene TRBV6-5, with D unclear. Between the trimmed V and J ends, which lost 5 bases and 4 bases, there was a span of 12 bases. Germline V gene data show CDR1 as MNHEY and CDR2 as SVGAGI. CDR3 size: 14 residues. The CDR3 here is CASSRGGTNQPQHF. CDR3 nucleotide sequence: TGTGCCAGCAGTAGAGGAGGTACGAATCAGCCCCAGCATTTT.

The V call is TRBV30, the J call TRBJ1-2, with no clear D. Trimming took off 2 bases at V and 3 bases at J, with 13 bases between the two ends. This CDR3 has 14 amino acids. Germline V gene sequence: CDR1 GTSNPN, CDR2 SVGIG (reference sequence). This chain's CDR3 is CAWSLGRNDYGYTF. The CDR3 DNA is TGTGCCTGGAGTCTCGGCAGAAACGACTATGGCTACACCTTC.

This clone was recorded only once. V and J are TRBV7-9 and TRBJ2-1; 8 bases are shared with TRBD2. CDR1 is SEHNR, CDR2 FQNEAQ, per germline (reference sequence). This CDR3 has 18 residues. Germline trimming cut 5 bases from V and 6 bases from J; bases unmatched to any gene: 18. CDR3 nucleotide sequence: TGTGCCAGCAGCCAAGTCAAGGGAGGAGCGGGAGTCGTCAATGAGCAGTTCTTC. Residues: CASSQVKGGAGVVNEQFF. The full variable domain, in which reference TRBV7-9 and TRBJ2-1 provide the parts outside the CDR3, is DTGVSQNPRHKITKRGQNVTFRCDPISEHNRLYWYRQTLGQGPEFLTYFQNEAQLEKSRLLSDRFSAERPKGSFSTLEIQRTEQGDSAMYLCASSQVKGGAGVVNEQFFGPGTRLTVL.

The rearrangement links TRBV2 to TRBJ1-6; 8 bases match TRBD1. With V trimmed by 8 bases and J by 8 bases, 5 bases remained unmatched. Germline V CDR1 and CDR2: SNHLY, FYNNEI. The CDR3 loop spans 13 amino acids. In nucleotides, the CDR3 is TGTGCCAGCCAGGACAGGGAGGATTCACCCCTCCACTTT. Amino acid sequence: CASQDREDSPLHF.

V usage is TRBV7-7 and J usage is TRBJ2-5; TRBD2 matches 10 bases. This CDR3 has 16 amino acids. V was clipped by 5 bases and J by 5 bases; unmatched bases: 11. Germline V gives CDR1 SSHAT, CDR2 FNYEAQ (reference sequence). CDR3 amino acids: CASSDGASGSAETQYF. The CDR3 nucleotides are TGTGCCAGCAGCGACGGGGCTAGCGGGAGTGCTGAGACCCAGTACTTC.

DNA of the CDR3: TGTGCCAGCAGTCCAGGTTGGGGGAGCACTGAAGCTTTCTTT. As protein: CASSPGWGSTEAFF. The rearrangement uses TRBV27 and TRBJ1-1, with a weak D call TRBD1 (5 bases). The germline V gene has CDR1 MNHEY and CDR2 SMNVEV (reference sequence). The V end lost 5 bases, the J end lost 4 bases, and 14 bases lay between the germline ends. The CDR3 runs 14 residues.

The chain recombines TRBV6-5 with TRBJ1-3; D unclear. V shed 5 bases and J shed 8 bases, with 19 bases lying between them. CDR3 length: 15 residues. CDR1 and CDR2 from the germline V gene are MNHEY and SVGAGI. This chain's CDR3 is CASSRESGVKDTIYF. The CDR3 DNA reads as TGTGCCAGCAGTAGAGAATCCGGAGTGAAGGACACCATATATTTT.

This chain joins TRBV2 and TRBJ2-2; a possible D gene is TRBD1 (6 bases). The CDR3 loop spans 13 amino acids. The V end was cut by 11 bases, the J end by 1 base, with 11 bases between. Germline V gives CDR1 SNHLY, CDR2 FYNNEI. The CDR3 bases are TGTGCCTCCCAGGGGCAGAACACCGGGGAGCTGTTTTTT. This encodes CASQGQNTGELFF. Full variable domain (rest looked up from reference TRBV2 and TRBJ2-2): EPEVTQTPSHQVTQMGQEVILRCVPISNHLYFYWYRQILGQKVEFLVSFYNNEISEKSEIFDDQFSVERPDGSNFTLKIRSTKLEDSAMYFCASQGQNTGELFFGEGSRLTVL.

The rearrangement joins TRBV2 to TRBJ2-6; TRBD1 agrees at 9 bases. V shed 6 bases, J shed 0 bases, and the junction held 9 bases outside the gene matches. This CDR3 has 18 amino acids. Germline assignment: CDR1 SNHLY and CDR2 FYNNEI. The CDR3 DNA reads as TGTGCCAGCAGGAGGACGGGACAGGGAGGCTCTGGGGCCAACGTCCTGACTTTC. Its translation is CASRRTGQGGSGANVLTF.

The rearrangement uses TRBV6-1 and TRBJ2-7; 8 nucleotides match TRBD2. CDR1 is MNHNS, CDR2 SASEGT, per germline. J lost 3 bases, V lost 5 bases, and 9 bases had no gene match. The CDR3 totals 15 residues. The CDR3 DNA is TGTGCCAGCAGTCCCGGGACTAGGGTTAACTACGAGCAGTACTTC. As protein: CASSPGTRVNYEQYF.